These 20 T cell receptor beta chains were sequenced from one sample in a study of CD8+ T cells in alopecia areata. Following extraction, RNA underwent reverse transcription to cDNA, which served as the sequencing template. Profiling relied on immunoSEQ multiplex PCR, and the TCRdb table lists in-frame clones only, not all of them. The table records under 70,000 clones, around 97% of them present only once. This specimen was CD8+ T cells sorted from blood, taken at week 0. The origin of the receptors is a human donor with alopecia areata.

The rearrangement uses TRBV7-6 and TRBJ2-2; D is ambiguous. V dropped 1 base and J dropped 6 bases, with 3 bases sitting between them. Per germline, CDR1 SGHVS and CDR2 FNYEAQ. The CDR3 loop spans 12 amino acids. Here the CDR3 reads CASSLGSGELFF. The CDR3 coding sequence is TGTGCCAGCAGCTTAGGATCCGGGGAGCTGTTTTTT. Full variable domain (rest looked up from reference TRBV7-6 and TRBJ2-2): GAGVSQSPRYKVTKRGQDVALRCDPISGHVSLYWYRQALGQGPEFLTYFNYEAQQDKSGLPNDRFSAERPEGSISTLTIQRTEQRDSAMYRCASSLGSGELFFGEGSRLTVL.

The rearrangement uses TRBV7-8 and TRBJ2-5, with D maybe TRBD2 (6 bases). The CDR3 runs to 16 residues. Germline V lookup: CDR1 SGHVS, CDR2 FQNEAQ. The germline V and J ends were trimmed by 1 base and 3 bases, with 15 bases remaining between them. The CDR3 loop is CASSLVRPGVEETQYF. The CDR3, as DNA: TGTGCCAGCAGCTTAGTTAGGCCGGGGGTAGAAGAGACCCAGTACTTC.

The CDR3 loop is CASSPRTGTYEQYF. CDR3 nucleotide sequence: TGTGCCAGCAGCCCCCGGACAGGAACCTACGAGCAGTACTTC. The chain combines TRBV9 with TRBJ2-7; 7 bases are a match to TRBD1. With 4 bases clipped from V and 2 bases from J, the junction kept 6 bases outside the gene matches. CDR3 length: 14 residues. Germline lookup yields CDR1 SGDLS and CDR2 YYNGEE.

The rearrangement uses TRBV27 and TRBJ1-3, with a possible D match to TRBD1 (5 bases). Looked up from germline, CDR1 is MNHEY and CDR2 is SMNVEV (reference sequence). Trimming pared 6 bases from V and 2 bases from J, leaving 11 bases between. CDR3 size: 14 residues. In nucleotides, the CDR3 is TGTGCCAGCAGAGCGGGGGGGGCTGGAAACACCATATATTTT. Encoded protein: CASRAGGAGNTIYF.

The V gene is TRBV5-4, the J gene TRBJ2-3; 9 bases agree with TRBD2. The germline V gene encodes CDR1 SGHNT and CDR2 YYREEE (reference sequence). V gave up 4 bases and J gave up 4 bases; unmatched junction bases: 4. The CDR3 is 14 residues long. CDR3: CASSPTSGADTQYF. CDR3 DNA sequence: TGTGCCAGCAGCCCGACTAGCGGCGCAGATACGCAGTATTTT.

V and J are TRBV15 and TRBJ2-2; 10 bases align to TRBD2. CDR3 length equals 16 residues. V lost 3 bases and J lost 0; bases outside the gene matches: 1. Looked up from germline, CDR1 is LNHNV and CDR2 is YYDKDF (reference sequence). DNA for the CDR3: TGTGCCACCAGCAGTACTAGCGGGGCGAACACCGGGGAGCTGTTTTTT. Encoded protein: CATSSTSGANTGELFF.

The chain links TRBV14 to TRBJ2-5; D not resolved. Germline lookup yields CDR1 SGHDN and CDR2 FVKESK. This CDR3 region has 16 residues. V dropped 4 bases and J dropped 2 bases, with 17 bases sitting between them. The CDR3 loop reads CASSPVSVAIQETQYF. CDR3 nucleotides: TGTGCCAGCAGCCCCGTGTCAGTCGCCATTCAAGAGACCCAGTACTTC.

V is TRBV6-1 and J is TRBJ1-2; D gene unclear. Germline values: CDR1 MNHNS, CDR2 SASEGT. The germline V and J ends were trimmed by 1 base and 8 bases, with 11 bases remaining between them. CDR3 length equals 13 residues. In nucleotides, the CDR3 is TGTGCCAGCAGTGAAGGTGTGAGCCGCGGCTACACCTTC. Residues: CASSEGVSRGYTF.

CDR3 residues: CSVAGQESNYGYTF. The DNA of the CDR3 is TGCAGCGTTGCAGGACAGGAGAGTAACTATGGCTACACCTTC. V gene TRBV29-1 combines with J gene TRBJ1-2, with 7 bases matching TRBD1. J lost 1 base, V lost 4 bases, and 6 bases had no gene match. The CDR3 spans 14 residues. Germline CDR1 is SQVTM and CDR2 is ANQGSEA.

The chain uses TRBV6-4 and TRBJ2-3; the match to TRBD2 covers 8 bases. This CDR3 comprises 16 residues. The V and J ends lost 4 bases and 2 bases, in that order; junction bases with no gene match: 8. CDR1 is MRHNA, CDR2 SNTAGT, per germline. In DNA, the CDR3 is TGTGCCAGCAGTGCCACCGGGACTAGACCCACAGATACGCAGTATTTT. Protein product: CASSATGTRPTDTQYF.

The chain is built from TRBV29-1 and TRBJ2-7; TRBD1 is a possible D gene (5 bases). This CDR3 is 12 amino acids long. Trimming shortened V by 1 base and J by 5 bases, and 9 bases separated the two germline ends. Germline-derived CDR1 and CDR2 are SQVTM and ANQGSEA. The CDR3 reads CSVEGTPDEQYF. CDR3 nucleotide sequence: TGCAGCGTTGAAGGGACACCCGACGAGCAGTACTTC.

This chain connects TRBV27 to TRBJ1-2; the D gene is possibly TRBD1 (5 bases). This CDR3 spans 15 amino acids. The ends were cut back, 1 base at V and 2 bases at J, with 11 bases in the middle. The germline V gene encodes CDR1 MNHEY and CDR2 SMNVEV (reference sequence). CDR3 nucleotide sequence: TGTGCCAGCAGTTTATATCCAGGGACGAACTATGGCTACACCTTC. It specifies CASSLYPGTNYGYTF.

CDR3 sequence: CASSERLAGATDTQYF. CDR3 DNA sequence: TGTGCCAGCAGTGAACGGCTAGCGGGGGCCACAGATACGCAGTATTTT. The V gene is TRBV2, the J gene TRBJ2-3, with 10 bases that match TRBD2. Germline V gene data show CDR1 as SNHLY and CDR2 as FYNNEI. J was trimmed by 2 bases and V by 2 bases; bases with no gene match: 4. The CDR3 loop spans 16 amino acids.

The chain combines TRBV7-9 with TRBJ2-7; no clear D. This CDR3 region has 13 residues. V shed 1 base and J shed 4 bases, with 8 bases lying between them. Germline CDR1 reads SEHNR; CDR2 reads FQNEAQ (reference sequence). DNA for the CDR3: TGTGCCAGCAGCTTAGAGACGGCTTACGAGCAGTACTTC. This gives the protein CASSLETAYEQYF.

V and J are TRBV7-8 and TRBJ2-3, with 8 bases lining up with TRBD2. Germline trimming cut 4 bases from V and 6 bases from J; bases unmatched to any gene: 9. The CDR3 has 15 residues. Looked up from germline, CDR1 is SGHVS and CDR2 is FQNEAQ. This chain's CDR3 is CASSSLAVRDDTQYF. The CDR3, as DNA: TGTGCCAGCAGCTCACTAGCGGTGCGGGATGATACGCAGTATTTT.

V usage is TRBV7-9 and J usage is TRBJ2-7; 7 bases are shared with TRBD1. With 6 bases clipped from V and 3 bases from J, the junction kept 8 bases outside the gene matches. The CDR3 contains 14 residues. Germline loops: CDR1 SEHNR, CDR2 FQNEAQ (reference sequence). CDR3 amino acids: CASSVTGEYYEQYF. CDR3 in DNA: TGTGCCAGCAGTGTAACAGGGGAGTACTACGAGCAGTACTTC.

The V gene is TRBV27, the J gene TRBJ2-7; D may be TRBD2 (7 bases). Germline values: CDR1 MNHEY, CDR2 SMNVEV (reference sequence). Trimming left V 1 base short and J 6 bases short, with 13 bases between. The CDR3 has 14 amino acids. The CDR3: CASSLWGGGSEQYF. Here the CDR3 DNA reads TGTGCCAGCAGTTTATGGGGAGGGGGGAGCGAGCAGTACTTC.

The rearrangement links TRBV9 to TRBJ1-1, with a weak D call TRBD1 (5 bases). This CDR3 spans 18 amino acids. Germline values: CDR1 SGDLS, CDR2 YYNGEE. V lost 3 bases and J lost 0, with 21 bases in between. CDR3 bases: TGTGCCAGCAGCGGAGGTCGACAGCCTAGAGGGGTGAACACTGAAGCTTTCTTT. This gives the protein CASSGGRQPRGVNTEAFF.

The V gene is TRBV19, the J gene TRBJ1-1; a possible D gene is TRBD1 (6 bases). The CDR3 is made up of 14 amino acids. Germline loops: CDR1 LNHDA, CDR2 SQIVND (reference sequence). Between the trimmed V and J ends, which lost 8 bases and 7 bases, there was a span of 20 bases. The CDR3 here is CASRLQGSGGEAFF. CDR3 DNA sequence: TGTGCCAGTCGATTACAGGGTTCGGGAGGTGAAGCTTTCTTT.

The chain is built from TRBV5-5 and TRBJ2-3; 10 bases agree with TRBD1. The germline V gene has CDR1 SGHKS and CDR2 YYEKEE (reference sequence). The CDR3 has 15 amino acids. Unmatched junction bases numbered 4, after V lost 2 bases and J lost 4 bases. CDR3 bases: TGTGCCAGCAGCTTTCGACAGGGGGCGGCAGATACGCAGTATTTT. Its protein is CASSFRQGAADTQYF.